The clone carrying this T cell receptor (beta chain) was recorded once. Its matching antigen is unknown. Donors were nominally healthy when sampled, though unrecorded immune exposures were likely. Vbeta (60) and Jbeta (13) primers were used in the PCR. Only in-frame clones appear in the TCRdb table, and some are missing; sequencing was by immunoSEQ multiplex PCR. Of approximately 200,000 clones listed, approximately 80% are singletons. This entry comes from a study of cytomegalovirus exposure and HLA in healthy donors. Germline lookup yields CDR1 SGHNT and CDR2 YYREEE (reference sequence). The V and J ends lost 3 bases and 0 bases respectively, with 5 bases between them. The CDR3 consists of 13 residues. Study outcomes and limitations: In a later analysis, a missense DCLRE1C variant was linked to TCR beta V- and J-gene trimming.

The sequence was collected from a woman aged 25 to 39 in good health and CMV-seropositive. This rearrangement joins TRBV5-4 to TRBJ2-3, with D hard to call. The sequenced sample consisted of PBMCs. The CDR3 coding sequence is TGTGCCAGCAGCTACAAGAGCACAGATACGCAGTATTTT. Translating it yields CASSYKSTDTQYF.